This is a list of T cell receptor beta chains from one sample in a study of vaccination effects on CD4 cells after COVID-19. No antigen has been assigned to these receptors. Sequencing was performed with immunoSEQ multiplex PCR; in TCRdb, only in-frame clones are kept and a portion is missing. Here the sample spans more than 35,000 clones, roughly 82% being singletons. The sequencing here drew on CD4+ T cells from PBMCs cultured without peptide, taken before COVID-19 vaccination. The receptor source for this set is a human donor who received a COVID-19 vaccine. CDR3s include the opening cysteine and the closing phenylalanine or tryptophan. Each record gives: J gene, clone size, D gene, V gene, CDR3 DNA, CDR3 protein. D genes are given only for firm matches. Clone size is shown for a subset of rows, as once, few, many or a class of expanded clone.

>TRBJ2-5|once|NA|TRBV5-4
TGTGCCAGCAGCTTGGGAACCAGACTCCAGGGGGAGACCCAGTACTTC
CASSLGTRLQGETQYF
>TRBJ1-4|once|NA|TRBV2
TGTGCCGGACGGGAGGGAAATACTAATGAAAAACTGTTTTTT
CAGREGNTNEKLFF
>TRBJ2-3|NA|NA|TRBV29-1
TGCAGCGCGGCTAGCACAGATACGCAGTATTTT
CSAASTDTQYF
>TRBJ2-3|once|NA|TRBV24-1
TGTGCCACCAGTGATTTTAGAATGGCAGATACGCAGTATTTT
CATSDFRMADTQYF
>TRBJ2-3|NA|NA|TRBV5-8
TGTGCCTCCCCGAATAATCCGGGGGAGACAGCTAGCACAGATACGCAGTATTTT
CASPNNPGETASTDTQYF
>TRBJ1-4|few|NA|TRBV24-1
TGTGCCACCAGTGATTCACGATCGGTGGGTGAAAAACTGTTTTTT
CATSDSRSVGEKLFF
>TRBJ1-2|NA|NA|TRBV12-3/TRBV12-4
TGTGCCAGCAGTTTCGGTCTGGGCGGCTACACCTTC
CASSFGLGGYTF
>TRBJ2-2|once|TRBD2|TRBV7-2
TGTGCCAGCAGAGCGGGGGGGCATGGCACCGGGGAGCTGTTTTTT
CASRAGGHGTGELFF
>TRBJ2-3|NA|TRBD2|TRBV14
TGTGCCAGCAGCCAAATTCCAAGCGGGGGTAGAAATACGCAGTATTTT
CASSQIPSGGRNTQYF
>TRBJ2-3|NA|TRBD2|TRBV28
TGTGCCAGCAGCTTACAACTCGGGACTAGCGGGGGGGGCCTAACAGATACGCAGTATTTT
CASSLQLGTSGGGLTDTQYF
>TRBJ1-1|NA|NA|TRBV3-1/TRBV3-2
TGTGCCAGCAGCCTACGAGGAGGCGGGGCTGAAGCTTTCTTT
CASSLRGGGAEAFF
>TRBJ2-3|NA|TRBD2|TRBV7-6
TGTGCCAGCAGTCCCCTAGCGGCTGTGGCAGATACGCAGTATTTT
CASSPLAAVADTQYF
>TRBJ1-2|NA|TRBD1|TRBV6-5
TGTGCCAGCAGAGGGACAGCCTTCTATGGCTACACCTTC
CASRGTAFYGYTF
>TRBJ1-5|few|NA|TRBV18
TGTGCCAGCTCACCAGGCCAGGATCAGCCCCAGCATTTT
CASSPGQDQPQHF
>TRBJ2-3|NA|NA|TRBV18
TGTGCCAGCTCACCAAATATGGCAGATACGCAGTATTTT
CASSPNMADTQYF
>TRBJ1-3|NA|NA|TRBV10-3
TGTGCCAGTTGGACACCCGAATTCTCTGGAAACACCATATATTTT
CASWTPEFSGNTIYF
>TRBJ2-5|NA|NA|TRBV3-1/TRBV3-2
TGTGCCAGCAGCCATCCGGGCCTCTCCCCAGAGACCCAGTACTTC
CASSHPGLSPETQYF
>TRBJ2-1|NA|NA|TRBV2
TGTGCCAGCAGCAGAAACAATGAGCAGTTCTTC
CASSRNNEQFF
>TRBJ1-2|NA|NA|TRBV7-9
TGTGCCAGCAGCCACACGGGGGCGAGGGGCTACACCTTC
CASSHTGARGYTF
>TRBJ1-5|NA|NA|TRBV18
TGTGCCAGCTCACCAAAGGACAGAAGCAATCAGCCCCAGCATTTT
CASSPKDRSNQPQHF
>TRBJ1-5|NA|NA|TRBV6-5
TGTGCCAGCCAGGCAGTAAGGGTCCAGCCCCAGCATTTT
CASQAVRVQPQHF
>TRBJ2-3|NA|NA|TRBV12-5
TGTGCTAGTGGTTTGGTACTCAGGGTAGGGCTCACAGATACGCAGTATTTT
CASGLVLRVGLTDTQYF